This is a list of T cell receptor beta chains from one sample in a study of molecular identifiers for immune sequencing clone quantification. TCRdb processed the PCR reads anew with MiXCR; each CDR3 protein has one entry. The table shows roughly 100,000 distinct CDR3 sequences, with about 35% occurring only once. Sequenced sample: naive CD8+ T cells from blood, with Jurkat cell RNA spiked in. These receptors all stem from a human donor in good health. Some libraries in this study had Jurkat cell RNA spiked in. Each CDR3 is given with its conserved first and last residue. Fields, in order: CDR3 DNA, CDR3 protein, J gene, clone size, V gene, D gene. A D gene is named only where the DNA matches it firmly. Size values are once, few and many counts, or a class for expanded clones, and some rows have none.

cdr3_nt: TGTGCCAGCAGTTTTGGACTCGGGGTCAGAATTAGTCCTGAAGCTTTCTTT
cdr3_aa: CASSFGLGVRISPEAFF
j_call: TRBJ1-1
clone_size: few
v_call: TRBV28
d_call: NA

cdr3_nt: TGTGCCAGCAGCTTAGGCCTAATGCCCAATGCCCGAGACAATGAGCAGTTCTTC
cdr3_aa: CASSLGLMPNARDNEQFF
j_call: TRBJ2-1
clone_size: few
v_call: TRBV7-9
d_call: NA

cdr3_nt: TGTGCCAGCAGCTTAGTTCACTACGAGCAGTACTTC
cdr3_aa: CASSLVHYEQYF
j_call: TRBJ2-7
clone_size: many
v_call: TRBV7-2
d_call: NA

cdr3_nt: TGCGCCAGCAGCTTGTCAGGGGACAGCAATCAGCCCCAGCATTTT
cdr3_aa: CASSLSGDSNQPQHF
j_call: TRBJ1-5
clone_size: NA
v_call: TRBV5-1
d_call: NA

cdr3_nt: TGTGCCAGCAGTCCCCGGACAGGATCACAAGAGACCCAGTACTTC
cdr3_aa: CASSPRTGSQETQYF
j_call: TRBJ2-5
clone_size: few
v_call: TRBV2
d_call: TRBD1

cdr3_nt: TGTGCCAGCAGCAACTACCAACTAGCGGGAGATCGCAATGAGCAGTTCTTC
cdr3_aa: CASSNYQLAGDRNEQFF
j_call: TRBJ2-1
clone_size: once
v_call: TRBV7-2
d_call: TRBD2

cdr3_nt: TGTGCCAGCAGTTTATCCAAAAACATTCAGTACTTC
cdr3_aa: CASSLSKNIQYF
j_call: TRBJ2-4
clone_size: NA
v_call: TRBV27
d_call: NA

cdr3_nt: TGTGCCAGCAGCCAAGACGGAGTGCAGTTTTTT
cdr3_aa: CASSQDGVQFF
j_call: TRBJ1-4
clone_size: NA
v_call: TRBV4-2
d_call: NA

cdr3_nt: TGTGCCATCAGTGAGCCCCGGACGGGAACCTACGAGCAGTACTTC
cdr3_aa: CAISEPRTGTYEQYF
j_call: TRBJ2-7
clone_size: NA
v_call: TRBV10-3
d_call: NA

cdr3_nt: TGTGCCAGCAGCTTTTCCACAGATACGCAGTATTTT
cdr3_aa: CASSFSTDTQYF
j_call: TRBJ2-3
clone_size: many
v_call: TRBV13
d_call: NA

cdr3_nt: TGTGCCAGCAGTAATGGACTAGCGGAGTACAATGAGCAGTTCTTC
cdr3_aa: CASSNGLAEYNEQFF
j_call: TRBJ2-1
clone_size: few
v_call: TRBV12-3/TRBV12-4
d_call: TRBD2

cdr3_nt: TGTGCCAGCAGTATTGGGGGACTAGCGGGGCCCACAGATACGCAGTATTTT
cdr3_aa: CASSIGGLAGPTDTQYF
j_call: TRBJ2-3
clone_size: NA
v_call: TRBV27
d_call: TRBD2

cdr3_nt: TGTGCCAGCAGCCCTCTAGCGCGGTCCTACGAGCAGTACTTC
cdr3_aa: CASSPLARSYEQYF
j_call: TRBJ2-7
clone_size: NA
v_call: TRBV28
d_call: NA

cdr3_nt: TGTGCCAGCAGGGAAGAGACCCAGTACTTC
cdr3_aa: CASREETQYF
j_call: TRBJ2-5
clone_size: NA
v_call: TRBV6-1
d_call: NA

cdr3_nt: TGTGCCTCCCTGGGGGCGGGCGGGGAAAAACTGTTTTTT
cdr3_aa: CASLGAGGEKLFF
j_call: TRBJ1-4
clone_size: NA
v_call: TRBV27
d_call: NA

cdr3_nt: TGCAGTGCTAGTGAGCTAGCAGAAGTCAACGAGCAGTACTTC
cdr3_aa: CSASELAEVNEQYF
j_call: TRBJ2-7
clone_size: many
v_call: TRBV20-1
d_call: NA

cdr3_nt: TGTGCCAGCAGTGAACCGACAGGGAGCTCCTACGAGCAGTACTTC
cdr3_aa: CASSEPTGSSYEQYF
j_call: TRBJ2-7
clone_size: NA
v_call: TRBV25-1
d_call: TRBD1

cdr3_nt: TGTGCCAGCAGTTACTATTCCAGTAACACTGAAGCTTTCTTT
cdr3_aa: CASSYYSSNTEAFF
j_call: TRBJ1-1
clone_size: few
v_call: TRBV6-5
d_call: NA

cdr3_nt: TGTGCCAGCAGCGACCCGACAGGGAGATCCCTGAACACTGAAGCTTTCTTT
cdr3_aa: CASSDPTGRSLNTEAFF
j_call: TRBJ1-1
clone_size: few
v_call: TRBV9
d_call: TRBD1

cdr3_nt: TGTGCCAGCAGCCCTCGACTAGCGGGAGTAGCCGGGGAGCCGTTTTTT
cdr3_aa: CASSPRLAGVAGEPFF
j_call: TRBJ2-2
clone_size: NA
v_call: TRBV7-9
d_call: TRBD2

cdr3_nt: TGTGCCAGCACCAAAATCACGTCCACGGATTCACCCCTCCACTTT
cdr3_aa: CASTKITSTDSPLHF
j_call: TRBJ1-6
clone_size: many
v_call: TRBV28
d_call: NA

cdr3_nt: TGTGCCAGCTCGACGGGACAAACCTACGAGCAGTACTTC
cdr3_aa: CASSTGQTYEQYF
j_call: TRBJ2-7
clone_size: few
v_call: TRBV18
d_call: NA

cdr3_nt: TGCAGTGCTAAAGAGGCAGGCCATAGCTCCTATAATTCACCCCTCCACTTT
cdr3_aa: CSAKEAGHSSYNSPLHF
j_call: TRBJ1-6
clone_size: NA
v_call: TRBV20-1
d_call: NA

cdr3_nt: TGCAGTGCTCCATCTCCCAGGGGGCTACACACTGAAGCTTTCTTT
cdr3_aa: CSAPSPRGLHTEAFF
j_call: TRBJ1-1
clone_size: few
v_call: TRBV20-1
d_call: TRBD1

cdr3_nt: TGTGCCAGTAGTTTCCTCCCCGGGAGGACCGACAATGAGCAGTTCTTC
cdr3_aa: CASSFLPGRTDNEQFF
j_call: TRBJ2-1
clone_size: NA
v_call: TRBV19
d_call: TRBD2

cdr3_nt: TGTGCCAGCAGCCAGGGGGGGGCTCTATCACCCCTCCACTTT
cdr3_aa: CASSQGGALSPLHF
j_call: TRBJ1-6
clone_size: few
v_call: TRBV7-9
d_call: TRBD1

cdr3_nt: TGTGCCAGCAGTGTGGCGGGGGTGAACACTGAAGCTTTCTTT
cdr3_aa: CASSVAGVNTEAFF
j_call: TRBJ1-1
clone_size: many
v_call: TRBV9
d_call: NA

cdr3_nt: TGTGCCAGCAGCTTCCGACAAGGACGTCCGGATGAGCAGTTCTTC
cdr3_aa: CASSFRQGRPDEQFF
j_call: TRBJ2-1
clone_size: NA
v_call: TRBV7-9
d_call: NA

cdr3_nt: TGCGCCAGCAGTCCGGGAGCGGGGACAGATACGCAGTATTTT
cdr3_aa: CASSPGAGTDTQYF
j_call: TRBJ2-3
clone_size: many
v_call: TRBV5-1
d_call: TRBD2

cdr3_nt: TGTGCCACCAGTGATCGGGACAGAGCTTACAATGAGCAGTTCTTC
cdr3_aa: CATSDRDRAYNEQFF
j_call: TRBJ2-1
clone_size: NA
v_call: TRBV24-1
d_call: TRBD1

cdr3_nt: TGTGCCAGCAGTTTCCGCAGGGGGGAGACCCAGTACTTC
cdr3_aa: CASSFRRGETQYF
j_call: TRBJ2-5
clone_size: few
v_call: TRBV28
d_call: TRBD1

cdr3_nt: TGTGCCACCATGAGTTACTATGGCTACACCTTC
cdr3_aa: CATMSYYGYTF
j_call: TRBJ1-2
clone_size: NA
v_call: TRBV24-1
d_call: NA

cdr3_nt: TGTGCCAGTAGTATTGAACAGGGATTCTACGAGCAGTACTTC
cdr3_aa: CASSIEQGFYEQYF
j_call: TRBJ2-7
clone_size: NA
v_call: TRBV19
d_call: NA

cdr3_nt: TGCGCCAGCAGTACGTCTAACTATGGCTACACCTTC
cdr3_aa: CASSTSNYGYTF
j_call: TRBJ1-2
clone_size: many
v_call: TRBV5-1
d_call: NA

cdr3_nt: TGTGCCACCAGCAGCCAGGGAGAGGAGCAGTTCTTC
cdr3_aa: CATSSQGEEQFF
j_call: TRBJ2-1
clone_size: NA
v_call: TRBV15
d_call: NA

cdr3_nt: TGTGCCAGCAGCCTCCTCAGGCGGGAAGAAGTCTACACCGGGGAGCTGTTTTTT
cdr3_aa: CASSLLRREEVYTGELFF
j_call: TRBJ2-2
clone_size: many
v_call: TRBV7-3
d_call: NA

cdr3_nt: TGTGCCAGCAGACCCGGCGGACAAAACTACGAGCAGTACTTC
cdr3_aa: CASRPGGQNYEQYF
j_call: TRBJ2-7
clone_size: NA
v_call: TRBV12-3/TRBV12-4
d_call: NA

cdr3_nt: TGCGCCAGCAGCCAAGTTGTCGGGAGGGCCCCAGAGACCCAGTACTTC
cdr3_aa: CASSQVVGRAPETQYF
j_call: TRBJ2-5
clone_size: many
v_call: TRBV4-3
d_call: TRBD2

cdr3_nt: TGCAGTGCTAGAGCGACGGTTCCAGAGACCCAGTACTTC
cdr3_aa: CSARATVPETQYF
j_call: TRBJ2-5
clone_size: NA
v_call: TRBV20-1
d_call: NA

cdr3_nt: TGTGCCAGCAGCTTCGGACAGACCTACGAGCAGTACTTC
cdr3_aa: CASSFGQTYEQYF
j_call: TRBJ2-7
clone_size: NA
v_call: TRBV11-2
d_call: NA

cdr3_nt: TGTGCCAGCAGCCAATTCCCAGATACGCAGTATTTT
cdr3_aa: CASSQFPDTQYF
j_call: TRBJ2-3
clone_size: many
v_call: TRBV9
d_call: NA

cdr3_nt: TGTGCCAGCAGTGGGGGACAGGGACGTTACAATGAGCAGTTCTTC
cdr3_aa: CASSGGQGRYNEQFF
j_call: TRBJ2-1
clone_size: NA
v_call: TRBV2
d_call: TRBD1

cdr3_nt: TGCGCCAGCAGCCAAGATCCGGGACTAGCGGGAGGAGCTGAGCAGTTCTTC
cdr3_aa: CASSQDPGLAGGAEQFF
j_call: TRBJ2-1
clone_size: many
v_call: TRBV4-1
d_call: TRBD2

cdr3_nt: TGTGCCAGGGACAGGGGGCTAGCGGGTGACAATGAGCAGTTCTTC
cdr3_aa: CARDRGLAGDNEQFF
j_call: TRBJ2-1
clone_size: NA
v_call: TRBV2
d_call: TRBD1

cdr3_nt: TGTGCCAGCAGGGAAGTGAACACAGATACGCAGAATTTC
cdr3_aa: CASREVNTDTQNF
j_call: TRBJ2-3
clone_size: NA
v_call: TRBV28
d_call: NA

cdr3_nt: TGTGCCAGCAGCAAACAGGGGCTCAATCAGCCCCAGCATTTT
cdr3_aa: CASSKQGLNQPQHF
j_call: TRBJ1-5
clone_size: many
v_call: TRBV7-6
d_call: TRBD1

cdr3_nt: TGTGCCAGCATTGACAGGTATAGCAATCAGCCCCAGCATTTT
cdr3_aa: CASIDRYSNQPQHF
j_call: TRBJ1-5
clone_size: few
v_call: TRBV6-2/TRBV6-3
d_call: NA

cdr3_nt: TGTGCCAGCAGCCCCCGCGCAGGGGCGGATGAAAAACTGTTTTTT
cdr3_aa: CASSPRAGADEKLFF
j_call: TRBJ1-4
clone_size: few
v_call: TRBV7-9
d_call: NA

cdr3_nt: TGTGCCAGCAGCCAAGCCACTATCCGGGCCTTGGAGCAGTACTTC
cdr3_aa: CASSQATIRALEQYF
j_call: TRBJ2-7
clone_size: many
v_call: TRBV3-1
d_call: NA

cdr3_nt: TGTGCCAGCAGCCTGTCAGGGGGCAGGGGCACTGACGCTTTCTTT
cdr3_aa: CASSLSGGRGTDAFF
j_call: TRBJ1-1
clone_size: NA
v_call: TRBV7-3
d_call: TRBD1

cdr3_nt: TGCAGTGCTAGAGATCGGCCGACCTACGAGCAGTACTTC
cdr3_aa: CSARDRPTYEQYF
j_call: TRBJ2-7
clone_size: NA
v_call: TRBV20-1
d_call: NA

cdr3_nt: TGTGCCAGCAGATACCCTGAAGAGCAGTTCTTC
cdr3_aa: CASRYPEEQFF
j_call: TRBJ2-1
clone_size: once
v_call: TRBV7-2
d_call: NA

cdr3_nt: TGTGCCATCAGTGATGACCCGTCTAGCACAGATACGCAGTATTTT
cdr3_aa: CAISDDPSSTDTQYF
j_call: TRBJ2-3
clone_size: NA
v_call: TRBV10-3
d_call: NA

cdr3_nt: TGTGCCAGCAGCTTGGGCCCTGAGGAGACCCAGTACTTC
cdr3_aa: CASSLGPEETQYF
j_call: TRBJ2-5
clone_size: many
v_call: TRBV7-9
d_call: NA

cdr3_nt: TGTGCCAGCTCTAGCGGGTCCTACAATGAGCAGTTCTTC
cdr3_aa: CASSSGSYNEQFF
j_call: TRBJ2-1
clone_size: NA
v_call: TRBV2
d_call: TRBD2

cdr3_nt: TGCGCCAGCAGCCACGTGTGGAGGGAAAAACTGTTTTTT
cdr3_aa: CASSHVWREKLFF
j_call: TRBJ1-4
clone_size: few
v_call: TRBV4-3
d_call: NA

cdr3_nt: TGTGCCAGCAGTTTATATAGCAATCAGCCCCAGCATTTT
cdr3_aa: CASSLYSNQPQHF
j_call: TRBJ1-5
clone_size: many
v_call: TRBV12-3/TRBV12-4
d_call: NA